This T cell receptor (beta chain) originates from a study of CD8+ T cells in alopecia areata listed by TCRdb under 2018. Looking at the study overall: The treated patients, all with moderate-to-severe alopecia areata, were enrolled in an open-label pilot trial of oral tofacitinib given at 5 to 10 mg twice daily. Patients received tofacitinib for 6 to 18 months and were then followed off drug for 6 months to check for delayed response and recurrence. The study used high-throughput TCRbeta sequencing to examine T cell clonal expansion in alopecia areata, in both the C3H/HeJ mouse model and human patients. Scalp tissue and sorted CD4+ and CD8+ peripheral blood T cells from patchy and totalis/universalis alopecia areata patients and from healthy controls were covered by human TCRbeta sequencing. Tofacitinib-treated patients had biopsies at baseline and at 4 and 24 weeks of treatment, with a later scalp biopsy in several patients. Scalp clonality was compared across normal scalp (n=4), patchy alopecia areata scalp (n=8), and alopecia totalis/universalis scalp (n=8). RNA was extracted with the PAXgene miRNA kit for fixed scalp, the miRNeasy kit for PBMCs, and the RNeasy kit for mouse skin. TCRbeta CDR3 regions were amplified by immunoSEQ multiplex PCR with 35 Vbeta forward and 13 Jbeta reverse primers. Summary of the overall study and its limitations: TCR sequences shared between patients were less clear than in mice, possibly partly because of HLA diversity in the patient population. Higher clonality and more expanded CD8+ clones were observed in lesional scalp than in normal scalp, particularly in alopecia totalis/universalis, a finding suggestive of antigenic drive. Unlike mouse skin, which is dominated by gammadelta T cells, normal human skin has resident alphabeta T cells that are also sequenced, and this complicates analysis of the scalp TCR repertoire.

The library was generated by the immunoSEQ multiplex PCR assay. RNA was extracted from all samples and reverse transcribed into cDNA, which served as template for TCR sequencing. First-strand cDNA was synthesized using SuperScript III with a 2:1 mix of oligo-dT and random hexamers. Amplification bias was assessed with a synthetic immune receptor repertoire, and residual bias was removed computationally. As for how the authors treated the data: Raw reads were preprocessed for error removal, and CDR3 was defined according to IMGT conventions as running from the conserved cysteine to phenylalanine. Clonality was calculated as 1 minus Shannon entropy normalized by log2 of the number of productive unique TCRs. CD4 or CD8 identity of scalp clones was inferred by cross-referencing scalp TCRbeta sequences with sorted blood CD4 and CD8 repertoires. Drawn from immuneACCESS, this table holds only the in-frame rearrangements with V and J called that TCRdb kept. Clones are partly lost; checked studies trace under half to an unresolved V gene and leave the rest unexplained. V, J and clone size derive from that table, while D and trimming were established from the DNA sequence. The sample table holds about 140,000 clones, of which roughly half were seen once. In total, the top ten clones hold 0.85% to 1% of the sample.

In regard to this clone: Its antigen has not been determined. Per-nucleotide qualities are absent, and no much larger clonotype sits a single base away.

The CDR3 runs 15 residues from the cysteine to the phenylalanine. The DNA shown is the 45-base CDR3, in frame from base 1. The germline V gene specifies MGHRA as CDR1 and YSYEKL as CDR2. The junction shows trimming of 1 base on V and 7 bases on J, plus 16 bases between the germline ends. In the paper's terms, the time point label means: baseline before oral tofacitinib. From alopecia areata patients, peripheral blood was collected along with lesional scalp punch biopsies. After PBMCs were isolated by density centrifugation and stained for CD3, CD4 and CD8, a FACSAria was used to sort CD4+ and CD8+ T cells.

The source is a human donor with alopecia areata. The rearranged chain carries TRBV4-1 and TRBJ1-2; tentative D gene TRBD1, with 5 bases matching. Material: CD4+ T cells sorted from blood, obtained at week 0. CDR3 region: CASSQGQPEGGGYTF. The bases read TGCGCCAGCAGCCAAGGACAGCCCGAGGGTGGTGGCTACACCTTC.